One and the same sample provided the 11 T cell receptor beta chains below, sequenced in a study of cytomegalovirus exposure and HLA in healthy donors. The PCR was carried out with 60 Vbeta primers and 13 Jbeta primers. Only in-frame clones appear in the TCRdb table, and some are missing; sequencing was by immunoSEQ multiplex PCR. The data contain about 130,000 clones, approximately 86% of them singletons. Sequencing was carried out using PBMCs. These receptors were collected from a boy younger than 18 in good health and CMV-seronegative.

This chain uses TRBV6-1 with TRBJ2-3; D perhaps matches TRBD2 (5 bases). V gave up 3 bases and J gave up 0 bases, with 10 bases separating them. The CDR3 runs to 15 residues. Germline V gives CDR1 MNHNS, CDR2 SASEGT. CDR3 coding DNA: TGTGCCAGCAGTGATCAAGCGGTTAGCACAGATACGCAGTATTTT. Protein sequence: CASSDQAVSTDTQYF.

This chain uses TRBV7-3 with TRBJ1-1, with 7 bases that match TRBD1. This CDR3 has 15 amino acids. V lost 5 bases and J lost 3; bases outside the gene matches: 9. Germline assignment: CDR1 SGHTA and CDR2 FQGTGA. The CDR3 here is CASSPSGTAYTEAFF. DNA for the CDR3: TGTGCCAGCAGCCCGTCCGGGACAGCCTACACTGAAGCTTTCTTT.

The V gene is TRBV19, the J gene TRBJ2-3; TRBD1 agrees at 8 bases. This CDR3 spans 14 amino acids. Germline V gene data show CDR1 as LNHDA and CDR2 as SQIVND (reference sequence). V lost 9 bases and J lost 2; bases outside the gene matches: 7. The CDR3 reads CASLGQESTDTQYF. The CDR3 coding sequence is TGTGCCAGCTTGGGACAGGAATCCACAGATACGCAGTATTTT.

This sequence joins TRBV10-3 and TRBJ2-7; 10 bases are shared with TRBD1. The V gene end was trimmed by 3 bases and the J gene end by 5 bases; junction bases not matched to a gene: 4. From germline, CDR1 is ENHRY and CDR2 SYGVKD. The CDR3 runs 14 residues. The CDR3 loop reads CAISEGDRGNEQYF. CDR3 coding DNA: TGTGCCATCAGTGAAGGGGACAGGGGCAACGAGCAGTACTTC.

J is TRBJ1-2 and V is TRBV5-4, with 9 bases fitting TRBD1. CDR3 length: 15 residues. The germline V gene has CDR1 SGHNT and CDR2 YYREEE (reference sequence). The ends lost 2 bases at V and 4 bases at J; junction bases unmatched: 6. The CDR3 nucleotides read TGTGCCAGCAGCTTACCACAGGGGGCTGGCTATGGCTACACCTTC. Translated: CASSLPQGAGYGYTF.

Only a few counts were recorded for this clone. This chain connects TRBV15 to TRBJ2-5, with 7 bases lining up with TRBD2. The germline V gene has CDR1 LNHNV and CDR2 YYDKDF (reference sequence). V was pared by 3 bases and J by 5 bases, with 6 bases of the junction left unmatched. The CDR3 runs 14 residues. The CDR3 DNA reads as TGTGCCACCAGCAGTGGGAGGGAATCGGAGACCCAGTACTTC. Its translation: CATSSGRESETQYF.

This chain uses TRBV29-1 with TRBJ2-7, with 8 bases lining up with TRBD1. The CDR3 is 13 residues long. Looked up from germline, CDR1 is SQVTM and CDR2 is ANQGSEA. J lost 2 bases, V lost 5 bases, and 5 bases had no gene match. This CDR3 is CSVTGTGTYEQYF. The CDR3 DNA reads TGCAGCGTTACCGGGACAGGAACCTACGAGCAGTACTTC.

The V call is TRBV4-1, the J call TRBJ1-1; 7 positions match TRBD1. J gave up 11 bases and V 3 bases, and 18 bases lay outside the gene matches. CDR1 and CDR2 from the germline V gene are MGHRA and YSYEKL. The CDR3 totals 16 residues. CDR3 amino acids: CASSHSGGGAFSRAFF. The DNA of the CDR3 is TGCGCCAGCAGCCACTCAGGAGGGGGCGCTTTTTCCAGGGCTTTCTTT.

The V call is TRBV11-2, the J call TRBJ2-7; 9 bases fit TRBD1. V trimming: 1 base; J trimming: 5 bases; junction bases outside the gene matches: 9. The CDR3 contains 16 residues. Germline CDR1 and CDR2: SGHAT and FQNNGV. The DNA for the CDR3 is TGTGCCAGCAGCTTAGGCATATGGGGGACAGGGCACGAGCAGTACTTC. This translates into CASSLGIWGTGHEQYF.

The CDR3 coding sequence is TGTGCCAGCAGCGATCGTCTTTATGGCTACACCTTC. Translated, it gives CASSDRLYGYTF. The chain has TRBV9 and TRBJ1-2, with D uncertain. The CDR3 totals 12 residues. Germline V lookup: CDR1 SGDLS, CDR2 YYNGEE. Trimming shortened V by 3 bases and J by 5 bases, and 8 bases separated the two germline ends.

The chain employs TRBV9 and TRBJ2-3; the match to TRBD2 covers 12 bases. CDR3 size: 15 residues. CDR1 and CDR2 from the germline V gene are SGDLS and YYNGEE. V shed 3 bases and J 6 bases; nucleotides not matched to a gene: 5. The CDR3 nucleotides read TGTGCCAGCAGCGAGACTAGCGGGAGAGCCGATACGCAGTATTTT. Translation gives CASSETSGRADTQYF.